This TCR beta chain was retrieved from a study of shared T cell receptors in the human thymus. The CDR3 loop spans 14 amino acids. From germline, CDR1 is LGHNA and CDR2 YSLEER. V lost 3 bases, J lost 1 base, and 9 bases lay in between. This clone was recorded once. The sample has other DNA sequences that encode this CDR3 too. TCRdb's copy holds only in-frame clones and misses some; the assay was immunoSEQ multiplex PCR. Here the sample spans 550,000 to 800,000 clones, approximately 85% being singletons. In addition, the sample was reused for a study of human thymus T cells. That report adds: Infants served as donors; they were healthy and Finnish and were having corrective surgery for congenital heart defects. Thymic samples were excised during corrective heart operations.

Sequencing input: thymocytes. V gene TRBV4-3 combines with J gene TRBJ1-1; D may be TRBD1 (6 bases). This sequence originates from a girl younger than two with a congenital heart defect. CDR3 coding DNA: TGCGCCAGCAGCCAGGGGGCCCGGAACACTGAAGCTTTCTTT. Protein product: CASSQGARNTEAFF.